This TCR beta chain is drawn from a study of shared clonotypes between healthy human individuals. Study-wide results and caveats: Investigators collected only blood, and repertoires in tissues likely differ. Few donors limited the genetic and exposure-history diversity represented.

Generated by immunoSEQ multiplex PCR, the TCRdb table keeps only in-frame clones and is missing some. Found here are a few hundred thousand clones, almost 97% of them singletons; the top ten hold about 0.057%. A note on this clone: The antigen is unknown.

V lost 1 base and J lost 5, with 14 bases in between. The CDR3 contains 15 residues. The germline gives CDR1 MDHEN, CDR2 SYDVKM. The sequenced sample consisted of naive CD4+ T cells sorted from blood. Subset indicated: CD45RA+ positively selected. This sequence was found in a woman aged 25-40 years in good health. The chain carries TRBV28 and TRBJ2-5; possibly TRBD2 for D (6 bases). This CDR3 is CASSLSGSPWETQYF. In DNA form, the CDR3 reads TGTGCCAGCAGTTTATCCGGGAGCCCCTGGGAGACCCAGTACTTC.